The 25 T cell receptor beta chains below come from one sample, sequenced in a study of T-cell reconstitution after alpha-beta-depleted transplantation in children. Unique molecular identifiers were built into the TCRbeta library. TCRdb used MiXCR to reprocess the PCR reads, holding one entry per CDR3 protein. The sample has fewer than 550,000 distinct CDR3 sequences; 10% are singletons. Sequenced here: PBMCs, sampled before TCRalphabeta/CD19-depleted stem cell transplant. The receptors here all came from a child aged 2 to 10 with inherited bone marrow failure, due to receive a stem cell transplant.

The chain is built from TRBV5-4 and TRBJ2-7; TRBD2 might be the D (6 bases). The CDR3 loop spans 14 amino acids. Germline V gene data show CDR1 as SGHNT and CDR2 as YYREEE (reference sequence). V was shortened by 1 base and J by 2 bases, with 10 bases between the two germline ends. The CDR3 coding sequence is TGTGCCAGCAGCTTGCGGGAGTCCCCCTACGAGCAGTACTTC. Its translation: CASSLRESPYEQYF.

In this sample, this clonotype turned up many times. The chain links TRBV12-3 or TRBV12-4 to TRBJ1-1; weak D call: TRBD1 (6 bases). CDR3 size: 14 residues. V lost 5 bases to trimming and J lost 5 bases, with 15 bases between them. Written as DNA, the CDR3 is TGTGCCAGCAGTCTCAGGGGCGAAAAAACTGAAGCTTTCTTT. Its translation: CASSLRGEKTEAFF.

This clonotype was observed many times. This chain uses TRBV3-1 with TRBJ1-5, with D perhaps matching TRBD1 (5 bases). V lost 1 base and J lost 3, with 7 bases in between. Germline loops: CDR1 LGHDT, CDR2 YNNKEL (reference sequence). The CDR3 contains 14 residues. CDR3 sequence (DNA): TGTGCCAGCAGCCAAGGGGGGAACAATCAGCCCCAGCATTTT. This sequence encodes CASSQGGNNQPQHF. Variable domain in full (rest from reference TRBV3-1 and TRBJ1-5): DTAVSQTPKYLVTQMGNDKSIKCEQNLGHDTMYWYKQDSKKFLKIMFSYNNKELIINETVPNRFSPKSPDKAHLNLHINSLELGDSAVYFCASSQGGNNQPQHFGDGTRLSIL.

This clonotype occurred many times. CDR3 DNA sequence: TGTGCCAGCAGTGAAGCGCTAGAGGAGTACGAGCAGTACTTC. Amino acid sequence: CASSEALEEYEQYF. The J gene is TRBJ2-7, the V gene TRBV2; unclear D gene. The CDR3 is made up of 14 amino acids. Germline CDR1 and CDR2: SNHLY and FYNNEI. With 0 bases removed from V and 4 bases from J, the gap between germline ends came to 10 bases.

The table lists this clonotype with many counts. V is TRBV5-1 and J is TRBJ2-7; a weak D match, TRBD1 (6 bases). CDR1 and CDR2 (germline): SGHRS, YFSETQ. The CDR3 has 12 residues. Between the trimmed V and J ends, which lost 4 bases and 5 bases, there was a span of 10 bases. In nucleotides, the CDR3 is TGCGCCAGCAGCGTACAGGGCCACGAGCAGTACTTC. As protein: CASSVQGHEQYF.

This clonotype was seen many times. This rearrangement joins TRBV12-3 or TRBV12-4 to TRBJ1-5; 7 nucleotides align to TRBD1. The V and J ends lost 6 bases and 6 bases, in that order; junction bases with no gene match: 11. The CDR3 sequence is 15 residues long. The CDR3 sequence is CASSYDRVISQPQHF. In DNA, the CDR3 is TGTGCCAGCAGCTACGACAGGGTAATAAGTCAGCCCCAGCATTTT.

This clonotype was detected many times. The CDR3, as DNA: TGTGCCAGCAGGTTTAGGGCGGGGCGCGAGCAGTACTTC. Protein: CASRFRAGREQYF. The rearrangement joins TRBV12-3 or TRBV12-4 to TRBJ2-7, with a possible D match to TRBD2 (6 bases). This CDR3 is 13 amino acids long. The ends were cut back, 6 bases at V and 6 bases at J, with 15 bases in the middle.

In this sample, this clonotype turned up many times. V gene TRBV4-3 combines with J gene TRBJ1-1; D remains ambiguous. Trimming removed 0 bases from V and 0 bases from J, with 5 bases in between. This CDR3 has 14 residues. Germline loops: CDR1 LGHNA, CDR2 YSLEER. The CDR3 DNA is TGCGCCAGCAGCCAAGATCCGCTGAACACTGAAGCTTTCTTT. This codes for CASSQDPLNTEAFF.

V gene TRBV11-2 combines with J gene TRBJ1-1, with 7 bases fitting TRBD1. V shed 2 bases and J 3 bases; nucleotides not matched to a gene: 21. Germline CDR1 SGHAT, CDR2 FQNNGV. CDR3 length: 20 residues. For the CDR3, the DNA is TGTGCCAGCAGCTTACTCCCCCCACTAAAAAAACAGGGGATGGACACTGAAGCTTTCTTT. Translation gives CASSLLPPLKKQGMDTEAFF.

This clonotype was observed many times. J is TRBJ1-2 and V is TRBV7-9, with 7 positions matching TRBD1. Per the germline V gene, CDR1 is SEHNR and CDR2 is FQNEAQ (reference sequence). The CDR3 runs 14 residues. V shed 6 bases, J shed 1 base, and the junction held 5 bases outside the gene matches. The CDR3 region has the DNA TGTGCCAGCAGGGACAGGCGGCATAACTATGGCTACACCTTC. Protein sequence: CASRDRRHNYGYTF.

The chain combines TRBV7-9 with TRBJ2-7; 8 positions agree with TRBD2. The germline gives CDR1 SEHNR, CDR2 FQNEAQ (reference sequence). J was trimmed by 1 base and V by 3 bases; bases with no gene match: 5. The CDR3 loop spans 15 amino acids. The CDR3 DNA reads as TGTGCCAGCAGCTTGGCTGAGCGGGAGTCCTACGAGCAGTACTTC. It encodes CASSLAERESYEQYF.

This clonotype has a count of ten or more. V and J are TRBV4-2 and TRBJ2-2, with 7 nucleotides matching TRBD2. Germline values: CDR1 LGHNA, CDR2 YNFKEQ. The J segment lost 4 bases and the V segment lost 3 bases, leaving 14 bases of the junction unmatched. The CDR3 length is 18 residues. The CDR3 is CASSQTLSGGSPTGELFF. The DNA of the CDR3 is TGTGCCAGCAGCCAGACTCTATCTGGCGGGAGTCCCACCGGGGAGCTGTTTTTT.

The chain combines TRBV19 with TRBJ2-2; either TRBD1 or TRBD2 may fit D (5 bases each). This CDR3 has 19 residues. Trimming pared 5 bases from V and 3 bases from J, leaving 25 bases between. The germline V gene has CDR1 LNHDA and CDR2 SQIVND (reference sequence). CDR3 DNA sequence: TGTGCCAGTAGTTTTCTTTTAGGGGAGATCATAGAGGACACCGGGGAGCTGTTTTTT. It encodes CASSFLLGEIIEDTGELFF. The full variable domain, in which reference TRBV19 and TRBJ2-2 provide the parts outside the CDR3, is DGGITQSPKYLFRKEGQNVTLSCEQNLNHDAMYWYRQDPGQGLRLIYYSQIVNDFQKGDIAEGYSVSREKKESFPLTVTSAQKNPTAFYLCASSFLLGEIIEDTGELFFGEGSRLTVL.

This clonotype was counted at least ten times. This CDR3 is CASRSAEGAYTGELFF. The CDR3 DNA is TGTGCCAGCAGGTCGGCGGAGGGGGCGTACACCGGGGAGCTGTTTTTT. This chain joins TRBV5-6 and TRBJ2-2; TRBD1 might be the D (7 bases). Looked up from germline, CDR1 is SGHDT and CDR2 is YYEEEE. The V gene lost 5 bases and the J gene lost 3 bases, with 17 bases spanning the gap. This CDR3 is built from 16 residues. Together with reference TRBV5-6 and TRBJ2-2, the CDR3 gives the full variable domain: DAGVTQSPTHLIKTRGQQVTLRCSPKSGHDTVSWYQQALGQGPQFIFQYYEEEERQRGNFPDRFSGHQFPNYSSELNVNALLLGDSALYLCASRSAEGAYTGELFFGEGSRLTVL.

The table lists this clonotype with many counts. CDR3 DNA: TGTGCCAGCAGTTGGGGGACACCAGGGGACAATGAGCAGTTCTTC. Translated, it gives CASSWGTPGDNEQFF. The chain joins TRBV12-3 or TRBV12-4 to TRBJ2-1, with D possibly matching TRBD1 (6 bases). The CDR3 runs to 15 residues. The ends were cut back, 4 bases at V and 5 bases at J, with 15 bases in the middle.

This clonotype was recorded many times. This chain connects TRBV24-1 to TRBJ2-2; 11 bases line up with TRBD2. CDR1 is KGHDR and CDR2 is SFDVKD in the germline V gene. V dropped 3 bases and J dropped 5; count of bases not matched to a gene: 4. The CDR3 runs 16 residues. The CDR3 is CATSDISGRGTGELFF. CDR3 sequence (DNA): TGTGCCACCAGTGATATTAGCGGGAGGGGGACCGGGGAGCTGTTTTTT.

This chain connects TRBV20-1 to TRBJ2-4, with 12 positions matching TRBD2. Trimming removed 1 base from V and 8 bases from J; junction bases left unmatched: 30. CDR1 is DFQATT and CDR2 is SNEGSKA in the germline V gene (reference sequence). This CDR3 has 23 residues. This CDR3 reads CSARATSTSGRLKVRPKMDIQYF. The CDR3 coding sequence is TGCAGTGCTAGAGCGACGTCGACTAGCGGGAGACTCAAGGTCCGTCCTAAAATGGACATTCAGTACTTC.

The chain couples TRBV7-9 to TRBJ2-6, with D perhaps matching TRBD1 (5 bases). From germline, CDR1 is SEHNR and CDR2 FQNEAQ (reference sequence). This CDR3 comprises 17 residues. V was cut by 2 bases and J by 0 bases, with 11 bases left in between. The CDR3 protein is CASSLWKGFSGANVLTF. The DNA of the CDR3 is TGTGCCAGCAGCTTATGGAAGGGGTTCTCTGGGGCCAACGTCCTGACTTTC.

This clonotype appeared many times. The chain is built from TRBV15 and TRBJ1-5; the D gene is possibly TRBD1 (5 bases). From germline, CDR1 is LNHNV and CDR2 YYDKDF (reference sequence). V lost 4 bases and J 5 bases, leaving 9 bases between the germline ends. The CDR3 is 13 residues long. The CDR3 sequence: CATSIKGDQPQHF. As DNA, the CDR3 is TGTGCCACCAGCATTAAAGGGGATCAGCCCCAGCATTTT. Supplemented by reference TRBV15 and TRBJ1-5, the full variable domain reads DAMVIQNPRYQVTQFGKPVTLSCSQTLNHNVMYWYQQKSSQAPKLLFHYYDKDFNNEADTPDNFQSRRPNTSFCFLDIRSPGLGDTAMYLCATSIKGDQPQHFGDGTRLSIL.

This clonotype has ten or more counts. The chain carries TRBV5-1 and TRBJ2-2; D possibly uses TRBD1 or TRBD2 (5 bases each). V lost 4 bases, J lost 5 bases, and 18 bases lay in between. The CDR3 sequence is 16 residues long. Germline CDR1 is SGHRS and CDR2 is YFSETQ. The CDR3 sequence: CASSPVGTRGTGELFF. For the CDR3, the DNA is TGCGCCAGCAGCCCGGTCGGGACCCGAGGGACCGGGGAGCTGTTTTTT.

This clonotype was counted ten times or more. CDR3 region: CSVGTSGHYNEQFF. CDR3 bases: TGCAGCGTTGGGACTAGCGGGCACTACAATGAGCAGTTCTTC. V is TRBV29-1 and J is TRBJ2-1, with 11 bases lining up with TRBD2. Germline V gene lookup returns CDR1 SQVTM and CDR2 ANQGSEA. Trimming cost V 4 bases and J 3 bases; bases outside gene matches: 2. The CDR3 covers 14 residues.

This clonotype appeared many times. The gene calls are TRBV18 and TRBJ2-2; 13 bases are a match to TRBD2. The germline gives CDR1 KGHSH, CDR2 LQKENI. The CDR3 runs 19 residues. Trimming at V came to 4 bases and at J to 3 bases, leaving 11 bases not matched to a gene. The CDR3 DNA reads as TGTGCCAGCTCACTTCGGACTAGCGGGAGTCTGTTGGACACCGGGGAGCTGTTTTTT. This sequence encodes CASSLRTSGSLLDTGELFF.

Here the CDR3 reads CASSIRLRDTEAFF. DNA of the CDR3: TGTGCCAGCAGCATTAGGCTCCGGGACACTGAAGCTTTCTTT. This sequence joins TRBV7-6 and TRBJ1-1; D gene ambiguous. This CDR3 comprises 14 residues. The V end was cut by 5 bases, the J end by 3 bases, with 13 bases between. CDR1 and CDR2 (germline): SGHVS, FNYEAQ.

Concerning this clonotype: A read error is possible here, since a much larger clone lies one base away. The CDR3 region is CSASIRQGGGYAF. The DNA for the CDR3 is TGCAGTGCTTCCATTAGACAGGGAGGAGGCTACGCCTTC. The chain links TRBV20-1 to TRBJ1-2; TRBD1 aligns across 7 bases. The CDR3 consists of 13 residues. Germline-derived CDR1 and CDR2 are DFQATT and SNEGSKA (reference sequence).

This clonotype was seen at least ten times. This rearrangement joins TRBV7-2 to TRBJ2-5; D may be TRBD2 (5 bases). Germline V gene lookup returns CDR1 SGHTA and CDR2 FQGNSA. V shed 1 base and J shed 7 bases, with 13 bases lying between them. This CDR3 contains 14 residues. CDR3 residues: CASSLGAGGRTQYF. CDR3 bases: TGTGCCAGCAGCTTAGGGGCGGGTGGGCGGACCCAGTACTTC.